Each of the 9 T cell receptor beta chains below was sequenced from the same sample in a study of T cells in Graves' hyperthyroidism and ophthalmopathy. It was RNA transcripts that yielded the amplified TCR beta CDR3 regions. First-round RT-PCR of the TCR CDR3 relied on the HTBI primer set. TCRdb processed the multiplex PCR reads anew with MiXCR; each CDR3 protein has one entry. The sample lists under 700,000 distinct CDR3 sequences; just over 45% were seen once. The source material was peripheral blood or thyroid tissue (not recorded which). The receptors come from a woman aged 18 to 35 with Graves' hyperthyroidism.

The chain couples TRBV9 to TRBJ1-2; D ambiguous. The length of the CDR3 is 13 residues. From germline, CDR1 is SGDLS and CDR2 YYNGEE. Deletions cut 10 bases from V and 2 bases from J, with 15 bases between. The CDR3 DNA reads TGTGCCGCCCTCAGTGGGCAGAACTATGGCTACACCTTC. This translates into CAALSGQNYGYTF.

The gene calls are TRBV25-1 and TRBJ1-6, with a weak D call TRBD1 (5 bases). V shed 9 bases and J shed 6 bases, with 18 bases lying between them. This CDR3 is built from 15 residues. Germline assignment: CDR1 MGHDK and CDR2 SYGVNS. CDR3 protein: CASQGSRDPNSPLHF. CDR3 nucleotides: TGTGCCAGTCAAGGGTCGCGGGACCCTAATTCACCCCTCCACTTT. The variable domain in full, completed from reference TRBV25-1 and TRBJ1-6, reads EADIYQTPRYLVIGTGKKITLECSQTMGHDKMYWYQQDPGMELHLIHYSYGVNSTEKGDLSSESTVSRIRTEHFPLTLESARPSHTSQYLCASQGSRDPNSPLHFGNGTRLTVT.

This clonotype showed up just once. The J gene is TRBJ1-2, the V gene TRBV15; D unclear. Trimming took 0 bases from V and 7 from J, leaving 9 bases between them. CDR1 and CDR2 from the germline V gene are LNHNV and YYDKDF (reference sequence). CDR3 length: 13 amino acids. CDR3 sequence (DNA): TGTGCCACCAGCAGAGATAGGGATCGTGGCTACACCTTC. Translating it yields CATSRDRDRGYTF.

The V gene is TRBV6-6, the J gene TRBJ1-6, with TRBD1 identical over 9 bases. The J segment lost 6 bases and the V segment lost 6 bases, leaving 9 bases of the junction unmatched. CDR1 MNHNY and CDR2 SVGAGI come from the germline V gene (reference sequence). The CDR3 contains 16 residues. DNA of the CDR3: TGTGCCAGCAGCCGGACAGGGGCGTTCGTTAATTCACCCCTCCACTTT. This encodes CASSRTGAFVNSPLHF.

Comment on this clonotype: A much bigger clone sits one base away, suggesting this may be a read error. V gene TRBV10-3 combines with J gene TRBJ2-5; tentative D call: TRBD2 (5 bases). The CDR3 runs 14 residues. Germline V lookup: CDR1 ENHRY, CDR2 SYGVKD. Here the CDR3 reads CATSESRGPETQYF. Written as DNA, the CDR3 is TGTGCCACCAGTGAGTCGAGAGGGCCAGAGACCCAGTACTTC.

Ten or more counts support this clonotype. The CDR3 DNA sequence: TGCAGCGTCGGACAGGGGGACTATGGCTACACCTTC. Its translation is CSVGQGDYGYTF. This rearrangement joins TRBV29-1 to TRBJ1-2; 10 nucleotides agree with TRBD1. Unmatched junction bases numbered 1, after V lost 6 bases and J lost 3 bases. In germline, CDR1 is SQVTM, CDR2 ANQGSEA. This CDR3 has 12 residues. Variable domain in full (rest from reference TRBV29-1 and TRBJ1-2): SAVISQKPSRDICQRGTSLTIQCQVDSQVTMMFWYRQQPGQSLTLIATANQGSEATYESGFVIDKFPISRPNLTFSTLTVSNMSPEDSSIYLCSVGQGDYGYTFGSGTRLTVV.

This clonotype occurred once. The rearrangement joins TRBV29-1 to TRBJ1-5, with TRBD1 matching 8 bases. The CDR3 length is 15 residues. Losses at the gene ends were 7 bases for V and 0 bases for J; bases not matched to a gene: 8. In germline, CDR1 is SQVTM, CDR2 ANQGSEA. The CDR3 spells CSARQGKYSNQPQHF. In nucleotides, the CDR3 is TGCAGCGCTAGACAGGGGAAATATAGCAATCAGCCCCAGCATTTT.

CDR3 sequence reads: CASSQMAYNYGYTF. The CDR3 nucleotides read TGCGCCAGCAGCCAGATGGCGTATAACTATGGCTACACCTTC. The J gene is TRBJ1-2, the V gene TRBV4-1; D is unresolved. V was cut by 3 bases and J by 1 base, with 9 bases left in between. Looked up from germline, CDR1 is MGHRA and CDR2 is YSYEKL. The CDR3 length is 14 residues.

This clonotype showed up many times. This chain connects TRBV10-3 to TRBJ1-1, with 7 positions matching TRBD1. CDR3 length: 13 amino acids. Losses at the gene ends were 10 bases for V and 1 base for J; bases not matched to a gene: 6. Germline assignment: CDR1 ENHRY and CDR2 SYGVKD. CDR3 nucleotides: TGTGCCACCCAACAGGGGTGGAACACTGAAGCTTTCTTT. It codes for CATQQGWNTEAFF.